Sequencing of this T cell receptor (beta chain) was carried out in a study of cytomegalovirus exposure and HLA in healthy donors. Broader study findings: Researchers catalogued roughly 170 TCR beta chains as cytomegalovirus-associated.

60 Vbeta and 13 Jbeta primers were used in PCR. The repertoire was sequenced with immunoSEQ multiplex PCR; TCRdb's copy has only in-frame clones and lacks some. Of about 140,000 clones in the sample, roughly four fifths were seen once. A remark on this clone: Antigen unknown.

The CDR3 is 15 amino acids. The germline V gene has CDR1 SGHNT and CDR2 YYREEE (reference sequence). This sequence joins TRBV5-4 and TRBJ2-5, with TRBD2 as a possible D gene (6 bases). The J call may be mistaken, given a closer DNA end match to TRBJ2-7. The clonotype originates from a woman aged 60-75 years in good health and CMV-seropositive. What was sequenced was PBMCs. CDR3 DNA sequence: TGTGCCAGCAGTCCCGGGGGACTGAGCACCTACGAGCAGTACTTC. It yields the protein CASSPGGLSTYEQYF.